These 13 T cell receptor beta chains came from one sample sequenced in a study of blood T cell repertoires in COVID-19 (dated by TCRdb to about 2020). The library was obtained by the immunoSEQ multiplex PCR assay. TCRdb's version of the immuneACCESS table is confined to in-frame rearrangements and falls short of the full clone set. An unresolved V gene accounts for under half of the shortfall where checked; the remainder is of unknown origin. The table for this sample lists over 150,000 clones; 80% to 90% of them were counted only once. The ten biggest clones cover around 7.1% of the sample. Sequences were obtained from PBMCs or T cells enriched from blood (not recorded which). All receptors derive from a man between 45 and 60 years old who had recovered from COVID-19.

CDR3 sequence (DNA): TGTGCCAGCAGCTTAGAGTTCACAGGGTATGGCTACACCTTC. Translating gives CASSLEFTGYGYTF. V and J are TRBV7-2 and TRBJ1-2, with D perhaps matching TRBD1 (6 bases). V lost 1 base and J lost 5, with 11 bases in between. The CDR3 covers 14 residues. Germline CDR1 and CDR2: SGHTA and FQGNSA.

The rearrangement joins TRBV5-4 to TRBJ1-3; 8 bases fit TRBD1. With 4 bases clipped from V and 0 bases from J, the junction kept 18 bases outside the gene matches. The CDR3 is made up of 20 amino acids. The V gene's germline CDR1 is SGHNT and CDR2 YYREEE (reference sequence). In DNA form, the CDR3 reads TGTGCCAGCAGCCCCGACCTGGGACAGGCTGTTGGAGCCTCTGGAAACACCATATATTTT. It translates to CASSPDLGQAVGASGNTIYF.

V and J are TRBV21-1 and TRBJ1-4; the table's D call TRBD1 went unverified against the DNA. TRBV21-1 constitutes a pseudogene. The CDR3 is made up of 17 amino acids. The CDR3: CASSKEGARTTNEKLFF. CDR3 nucleotides: TGTGCCAGCAGCAAAGAGGGGGCACGTACCACTAATGAAAAACTGTTTTTT.

The rearrangement joins TRBV11-2 to TRBJ1-2, with 7 bases identical to TRBD1. The CDR3 loop spans 18 amino acids. Germline CDR1 reads SGHAT; CDR2 reads FQNNGV. The junction had 16 bases not matched to a gene; V was cut back by 4 bases and J by 2 bases. Here the CDR3 reads CASSSLRDRKLLNYGYTF. The CDR3 DNA is TGTGCCAGCAGCTCCCTCCGGGACAGAAAACTCCTAAACTATGGCTACACCTTC.

V and J are TRBV3-1 (or the pseudogene TRBV3-2) and TRBJ2-3; 7 nucleotides line up with TRBD1. This CDR3 region has 16 residues. Germline V CDR1 and CDR2: LGHDT, YNNKEL (reference sequence). The V segment lost 4 bases and the J segment 0 bases; nucleotides outside the gene matches: 7. For the CDR3, the DNA is TGTGCCAGCAGCCCAACCGGGACAGTTAGCACAGATACGCAGTATTTT. Translated, it gives CASSPTGTVSTDTQYF.

This chain joins TRBV5-4 and TRBJ1-2; no reliable D call. CDR1 SGHNT and CDR2 YYREEE come from the germline V gene (reference sequence). V was pared by 0 bases and J by 3 bases, with 9 bases between. CDR3 size: 14 residues. The CDR3 DNA sequence: TGTGCCAGCAGCTTGGGGACTGAGGACTATGGCTACACCTTC. Translated, it gives CASSLGTEDYGYTF.

The chain couples TRBV3-1 (or the pseudogene TRBV3-2) to TRBJ1-2; D may be TRBD1 (5 bases). The V gene's germline CDR1 is LGHDT and CDR2 YNNKEL (reference sequence). V gave up 4 bases and J gave up 4 bases, with 22 bases separating them. This CDR3 is 17 amino acids long. The CDR3 region is CASSPQTRGGSAYGYTF. The CDR3 bases are TGTGCCAGCAGCCCACAAACTCGGGGGGGATCGGCCTATGGCTACACCTTC.

The V gene is TRBV18, the J gene TRBJ1-1; possible D gene TRBD1, 6 bases. V shed 0 bases and J shed 3 bases, with 14 bases lying between them. The CDR3 has 16 amino acids. The germline V gene has CDR1 KGHSH and CDR2 LQKENI. The CDR3 protein is CASSPPNSRGDTEAFF. The CDR3 DNA follows: TGTGCCAGCTCACCACCGAACAGCAGGGGTGACACTGAAGCTTTCTTT. The whole variable domain, filled in from reference TRBV18 and TRBJ1-1, reads NAGVMQNPRHLVRRRGQEARLRCSPMKGHSHVYWYRQLPEEGLKFMVYLQKENIIDESGMPKERFSAEFPKEGPSILRIQQVVRGDSAAYFCASSPPNSRGDTEAFFGQGTRLTVV.

This clone has a handful of counts. The chain is built from TRBV3-1 (or the pseudogene TRBV3-2) and TRBJ1-1; D is possibly TRBD1 (5 bases). The CDR3 is 14 amino acids. Per the germline V gene, CDR1 is LGHDT and CDR2 is YNNKEL (reference sequence). V was cut by 1 base and J by 4 bases, with 10 bases left in between. The CDR3 is CASSQGGGVTEAFF. The CDR3, as DNA: TGTGCCAGCAGCCAAGGCGGGGGAGTCACTGAAGCTTTCTTT.

This clone was observed a single time. The J gene is TRBJ1-1, the V gene TRBV7-9; D may be TRBD1 (5 bases). This CDR3 region has 13 residues. The V end was cut by 5 bases, the J end by 7 bases, with 14 bases between. The germline gives CDR1 SEHNR, CDR2 FQNEAQ (reference sequence). In nucleotides, the CDR3 is TGTGCCAGCAGCCCAACCAGGGTGGGTGAAGCTTTCTTT. Amino acid sequence: CASSPTRVGEAFF.

The chain employs TRBV3-1 (or the pseudogene TRBV3-2) and TRBJ2-6; D not resolved. The CDR3 runs to 18 residues. The germline V gene encodes CDR1 LGHDT and CDR2 YNNKEL (reference sequence). Trimming took off 0 bases at V and 0 bases at J, with 12 bases between the two ends. The CDR3 DNA is TGTGCCAGCAGCCAAGATGGAGAGGTCAGCTCTGGGGCCAACGTCCTGACTTTC. It translates to CASSQDGEVSSGANVLTF.

This clone occurred a few times. The gene calls are TRBV6-1 and TRBJ2-7; tentatively, D is TRBD1 (5 bases). Germline V gives CDR1 MNHNS, CDR2 SASEGT. This CDR3 is built from 13 residues. V lost 3 bases to trimming and J lost 2 bases, with 8 bases between them. CDR3 amino acids: CASSETAAYEQYF. CDR3 DNA: TGTGCCAGCAGTGAGACAGCCGCCTACGAGCAGTACTTC.

The rearrangement links TRBV6-5 to TRBJ1-6; TRBD1 agrees at 8 bases. CDR1 is MNHEY, CDR2 SVGAGI, per germline. V was clipped by 0 bases and J by 2 bases; unmatched bases: 0. This CDR3 is built from 16 residues. The CDR3 coding sequence is TGTGCCAGCAGTTACTCGGACAGGGCCTATAATTCACCCCTCCACTTT. Its protein is CASSYSDRAYNSPLHF.